This T cell receptor (beta chain) derives from a study of beta chain features in type 1 diabetes. Overall study findings and caveats: Patients with type 1 diabetes carried fewer insertions and had more deletions at their VDJ junctions. TCRB CDR3 length was moderately but significantly reduced in all four CD4+ subsets of Type 1 diabetes patients.

Blood was drawn once from each donor into heparinised tubes. The draws averaged roughly 120 mL. Central memory, naive, regulatory and stem cell-like memory CD4+ cells were sorted by CD45RO/CCR7/CD25/CD127/CD95/CD27. In all sorted populations, purity surpassed 95%. This clone was seen a few times. Its antigen is still unknown. Trimming stripped 7 bases from V and 3 bases from J, with 22 bases between. This CDR3 region has 17 residues. Germline loops: CDR1 LNHDA, CDR2 SQIVND (reference sequence). The isolated RNA, all of it, was reverse transcribed, so expressed TCRB transcripts were what got sequenced. Method: immunoSEQ multiplex PCR; TCRdb's copy keeps in-frame clones and lacks some. The sample gives 630,000 or so clones, over 13% of which show up once; just under 0.04% is in the top ten.

This chain connects TRBV19 to TRBJ2-1; D is possibly TRBD2 (5 bases). This sequence was found in a man younger than 35 with type 1 diabetes. The source material was naive CD4+ T cells from blood. CDR3 residues: CASTPRWVGRVYNEQFF. For the CDR3, the DNA is TGTGCCAGTACCCCCCGGTGGGTGGGGAGAGTCTACAATGAGCAGTTCTTC.